The text below deals with one T cell receptor beta chain. This sample was taken from a study of blood T cell repertoires in COVID-19. Study as a whole: COVID-19 samples, acute and convalescent, were from the United States, Italy and Spain.

Authors' processing steps: It was from reference gene primer amplification that nucleated cell counts were estimated. Libraries were prepared by immunoSEQ multiplex PCR; TCRdb keeps only in-frame clonotypes and omits some of them. V, J and clone size are those of that table, while D and trimming were read from the DNA. The profile shows fewer than 200,000 clones, roughly 82% of them singletons. Two negative PCRs, clearance, or symptom resolution were required of recovered Cohort 3 donors. Sequenced: PBMCs or T cells enriched from blood (not recorded which). The clonotype comes from a man between 50 and 59 years old who had recovered from COVID-19.

The CDR3 bases are TGTGCCAGCAGCTACTATACTGGGGCCAACGTCCTGACTTTC. Translating it yields CASSYYTGANVLTF. The J gene is TRBJ2-6, the V gene TRBV14, with unresolved D. This CDR3 is built from 14 residues. Per germline, CDR1 SGHDN and CDR2 FVKESK. V lost 5 bases, J lost 2 bases, and 7 bases lay in between.